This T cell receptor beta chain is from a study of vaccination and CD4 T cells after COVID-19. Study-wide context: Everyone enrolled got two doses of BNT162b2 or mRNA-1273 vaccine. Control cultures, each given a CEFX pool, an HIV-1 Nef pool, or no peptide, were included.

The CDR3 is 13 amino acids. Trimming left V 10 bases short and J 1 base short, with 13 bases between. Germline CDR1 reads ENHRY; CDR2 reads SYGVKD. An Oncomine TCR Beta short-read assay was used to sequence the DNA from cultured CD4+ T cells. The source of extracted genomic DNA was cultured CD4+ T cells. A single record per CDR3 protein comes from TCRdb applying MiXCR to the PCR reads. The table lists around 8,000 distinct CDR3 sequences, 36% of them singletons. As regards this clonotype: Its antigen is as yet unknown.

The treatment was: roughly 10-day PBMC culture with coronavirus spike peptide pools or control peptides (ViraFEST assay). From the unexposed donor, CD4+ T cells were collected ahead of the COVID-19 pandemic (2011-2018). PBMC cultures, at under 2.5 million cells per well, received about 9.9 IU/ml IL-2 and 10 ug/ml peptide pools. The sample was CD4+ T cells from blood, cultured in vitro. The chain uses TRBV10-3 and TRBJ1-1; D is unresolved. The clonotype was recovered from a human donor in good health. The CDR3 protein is CATVDTGNTEAFF. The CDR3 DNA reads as TGTGCCACGGTAGACACGGGGAACACTGAAGCTTTCTTT.